The sequence of this T cell receptor (beta chain) was determined in a study of T cells in Graves' hyperthyroidism and ophthalmopathy. CDR1 is SGHAT and CDR2 is FQDESV in the germline V gene (reference sequence). With 5 bases removed from V and 1 base from J, the gap between germline ends came to 14 bases. The CDR3 is 15 amino acids. Patients were excluded for uncontrolled infection, other autoimmune disease, pregnancy or lactation. Amplification of TCR beta CDR3 regions used RNA as the template. The HTBI primer set was used in a first-round RT-PCR of the TCR CDR3. Each CDR3 protein is one row after TCRdb ran MiXCR on the multiplex PCR reads. The sample has about 610,000 distinct CDR3 sequences, just over 45% seen once.

Sequenced material: peripheral blood or thyroid tissue (not recorded which). The source is a woman between 18 and 29 years old with Graves' hyperthyroidism. J is TRBJ1-1 and V is TRBV11-1, with D unresolved. CDR3 in amino acids: CASSPFGPENTEAFF. CDR3 nucleotides: TGTGCCAGCAGCCCCTTCGGGCCTGAGAACACTGAAGCTTTCTTT.